This TCR beta chain was identified in a study of blood T cell repertoires in COVID-19. In the study overall: PBMCs, B-cell-depleted T cells, or T cells were the source of the cDNA or gDNA that made up the material.

Authors' analysis steps: Amplification of reference gene primers provided the estimated nucleated cell counts. The data were produced by immunoSEQ multiplex PCR, yet TCRdb's version contains in-frame clones alone and is incomplete. V, J and clone size were drawn from that table, and D and trimming were deduced from the DNA. The repertoire has about 120,000 clones, more than 80% of them found once; the top ten carry more than 9%. The germline V gene encodes CDR1 MNHEY and CDR2 SVGAGI. V was clipped by 5 bases and J by 4 bases; unmatched bases: 6. The CDR3 spans 14 residues. This TCR came from a human donor in a cohort sampled during active COVID-19. J is TRBJ1-2 and V is TRBV6-5; 8 bases match TRBD1. Sequenced: peripheral blood. The CDR3 loop is CASSISGGGYGYTF. For the CDR3, the DNA is TGTGCCAGCAGTATATCAGGGGGCGGCTATGGCTACACCTTC.